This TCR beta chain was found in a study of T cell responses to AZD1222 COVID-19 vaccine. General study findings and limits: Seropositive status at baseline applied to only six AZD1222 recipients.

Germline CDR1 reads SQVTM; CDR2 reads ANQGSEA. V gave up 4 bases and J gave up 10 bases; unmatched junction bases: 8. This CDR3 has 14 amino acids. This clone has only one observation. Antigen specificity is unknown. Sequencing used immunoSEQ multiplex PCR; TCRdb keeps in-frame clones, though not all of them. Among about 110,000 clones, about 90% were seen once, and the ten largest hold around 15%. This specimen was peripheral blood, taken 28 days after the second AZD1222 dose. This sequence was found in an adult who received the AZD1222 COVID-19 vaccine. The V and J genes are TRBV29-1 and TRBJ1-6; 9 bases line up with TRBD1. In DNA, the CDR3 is TGCAGCGTTGTCTTCGGGACAGGGAACTCACCCCTCCACTTT. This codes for CSVVFGTGNSPLHF. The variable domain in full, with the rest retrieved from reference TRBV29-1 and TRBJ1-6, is SAVISQKPSRDICQRGTSLTIQCQVDSQVTMMFWYRQQPGQSLTLIATANQGSEATYESGFVIDKFPISRPNLTFSTLTVSNMSPEDSSIYLCSVVFGTGNSPLHFGNGTRLTVT.